Detailed here is one TCR beta chain. Its antigen is not yet known. Per-base quality was not reported, and no clone a single base away is much larger than it. This entry is derived from a study of T cells in Graves' hyperthyroidism and ophthalmopathy (dated by TCRdb to the late 2010s). A note on the overall study: Peripheral blood was sampled at the time of initial diagnosis, prior to any treatment. To identify distinguishing TCR V-J signatures, a discovery cohort of about a hundred patients was used, comprising some 45 with Graves' ophthalmopathy and 57 with stable Graves' hyperthyroidism. Whether ophthalmopathy could be predicted prospectively was tested in an independent validation cohort made up of 18 hyperthyroidism patients plus 17 patients who later progressed to ophthalmopathy. The approximately 98 discovery patients were randomly divided into training and test sets at a 7:3 ratio. Thyroid tissue and blood T-cell repertoires from six or seven Graves' hyperthyroidism patients were also compared in the study. Once sampling was done, hyperthyroidism patients were given methimazole at a starting dose of 30 mg daily, whereas ophthalmopathy patients were given high-dose intravenous methylprednisolone. According to the paper, TCR Vbeta CDR3 sequencing was carried out on some 130 peripheral blood samples, which came from 40 to 45 ophthalmopathy, some 73 hyperthyroidism and roughly 17 progressor patients. Overall study results and their limits: In validation, progression to ophthalmopathy was predicted by the model with almost 71% sensitivity and roughly 76% specificity, a median of about 6.8 months before onset. Ophthalmopathy was separated from stable hyperthyroidism by a 13 V-J signature model, with about 86% sensitivity and approximately 84% specificity obtained in cross-validation and 80%/75% obtained in testing. Most expanded thyroid clonotypes (frequency above 0.001) were also found in blood, which suggests that blood repertoires may mirror thyroid immune responses. Sample size was not statistically predetermined, and investigators were not blinded to group allocation.

The TCR beta CDR3 regions were amplified from RNA transcripts. The first round of RT-PCR for the TCR CDR3 was performed with the HTBI primer set and the Qiagen OneStep RT-PCR kit. The libraries were constructed in a second round of multiplex PCR and then size-selected and purified. The libraries were sequenced on an Illumina HiSeq2000 using paired-end 100 bp reads. Regarding the original processing steps: SOAPnuke was used to process the raw data, removing reads that contained adapters or uncalled bases, had a mean Phred below 15, or lacked an exact match to the constant primer or identifier. High-quality paired reads were merged using COPE v1.2.5, and each unique nucleotide sequence was defined as a clonotype. Clonotypes were aligned to IMGT TRBV, TRBD and TRBJ reference segments using MiTCR v1.1. The analysis included only V-J combinations with a frequency above 0.0001, which together covered 99% to 99.2% of the repertoires. The TCS score was defined as F50 (clonal expansion) divided by E x V (chaos), with BLOSUM62-based TCRdist calculated between CDR3 peptides within each V-J. Welch's t-statistics and random forest reduced 500 to 550 V-J features to around 14, which were used in a naive Bayes classifier (R e1071). TCRdb ran its own pipeline on the public reads, namely fastp trimming at Q25 and MiXCR clone calling, and kept in-frame beta chains. A single entry per CDR3 protein holds the most common genes and DNA from its merged rows. The V and J calls here are based on TCRdb, not the publication. Present in this sample are hundreds of thousands of distinct CDR3 sequences, 14% of which were seen just once. The ten largest clones add up to roughly 5.7% of the sample.

Hyperthyroidism patients were aged 18 to 65 years and newly diagnosed, with disease duration of less than 2 months. Any patient with an uncontrolled infection, another autoimmune disease, pregnancy or lactation was excluded. Diagnoses were established on the basis of clinical symptoms, serum thyroxine and TRAb, thyroid ultrasound, and orbital computed tomography. Blood from progressor patients was drawn when they were first diagnosed with hyperthyroidism, before any ophthalmopathy symptoms appeared. PBMCs were separated from 10 ml of fresh peripheral blood using Ficoll-Paque density gradient centrifugation. Progressor patients were first diagnosed with Graves' hyperthyroidism and then developed ophthalmopathy during follow-up. Total RNA was extracted using Trizol reagent, and RNA quality was assessed on an Agilent 2100 Bioanalyzer. Looking up the germline V gene yields CDR1 SGHTA and CDR2 FQGTGA. Germline trimming: 4 bases from V, 4 bases from J; junction bases outside gene matches: 14. The CDR3 sequence holds 18 residues, the cysteine and phenylalanine included. CDR3 DNA only is kept here, 54 bases in frame from base 1.

The chain uses TRBV7-3 and TRBJ2-1, with 9 bases in between that match TRBD2. The sequence was collected from a woman between 25 and 40 years old with Graves' hyperthyroidism that later progressed to Graves' ophthalmopathy. Sequencing was done on a sample of blood. The DNA reads as follows: TGTGCCAGCAGCTCTCACCCCATTAGCGGGAGCGATTACAATGAGCAGTTCTTC. This yields the protein CASSSHPISGSDYNEQFF.